Ten or more counts support the clone carrying this T cell receptor beta chain. What it binds is not known. This specimen belongs to a study of T cells in Graves' hyperthyroidism and ophthalmopathy. The investigators amplified TCR beta CDR3 regions from RNA transcripts. RT-PCR in the first round (using the HTBI primer set) targeted the TCR CDR3. Using its own MiXCR run on the multiplex PCR reads, TCRdb lists one record per CDR3 protein. The sample consists of about 200,000 distinct CDR3 sequences, approximately 20% of them appearing once. Patients with uncontrolled infections, other autoimmune diseases, pregnancy or lactation were excluded. Extraction of PBMCs used 10 ml of fresh peripheral blood. Whole-study results and caveats: With a median lead of approximately 6.4 months before onset, the model predicted ophthalmopathy.

Trimming removed 3 bases from V and 2 bases from J, with 7 bases in between. The CDR3 runs 13 residues. The germline V gene encodes CDR1 DFQATT and CDR2 SNEGSKA (reference sequence). The chain employs TRBV20-1 and TRBJ2-2; D not resolved. The sample was blood. This sequence was found in a man aged 35 to 55 with Graves' hyperthyroidism. CDR3 region: CSASDGNTGELFF. CDR3 DNA: TGCAGTGCTAGCGACGGTAACACCGGGGAGCTGTTTTTT.